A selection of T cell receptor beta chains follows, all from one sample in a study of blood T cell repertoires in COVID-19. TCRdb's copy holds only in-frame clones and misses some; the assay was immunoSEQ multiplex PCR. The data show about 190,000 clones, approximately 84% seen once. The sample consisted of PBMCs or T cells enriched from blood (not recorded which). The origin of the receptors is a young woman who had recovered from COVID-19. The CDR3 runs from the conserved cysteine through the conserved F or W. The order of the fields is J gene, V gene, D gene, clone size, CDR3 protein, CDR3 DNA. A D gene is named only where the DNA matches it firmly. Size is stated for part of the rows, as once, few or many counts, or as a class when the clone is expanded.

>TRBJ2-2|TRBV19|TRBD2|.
CASREMILAVGANTGELFF
TGTGCCAGTAGGGAAATGATACTAGCGGTAGGCGCGAACACCGGGGAGCTGTTTTTT
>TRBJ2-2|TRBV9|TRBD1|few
CASSVGTGMNGELFF
TGTGCCAGCAGCGTTGGGACAGGGATGAACGGGGAGCTGTTTTTT
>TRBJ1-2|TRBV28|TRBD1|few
CASSLGTGHNYGYTF
TGTGCCAGCAGTTTAGGGACAGGGCATAACTATGGCTACACCTTC
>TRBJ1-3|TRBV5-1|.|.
CASSLDSRTIYF
TGCGCCAGCAGCTTGGACAGCCGGACCATATATTTT
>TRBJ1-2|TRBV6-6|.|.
CASTEQGSYGYTF
TGTGCCAGCACCGAACAGGGATCCTATGGCTACACCTTC
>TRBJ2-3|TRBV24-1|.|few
CATSDLGQPTDTQYF
TGTGCCACCAGTGACCTAGGACAGCCCACAGATACGCAGTATTTT
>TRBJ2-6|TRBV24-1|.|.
CATSEYRVLSGANVLTF
TGTGCCACCAGTGAGTACAGGGTTCTCTCTGGGGCCAACGTCCTGACTTTC
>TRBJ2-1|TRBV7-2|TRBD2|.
CASSLDSGLAANNEQFF
TGTGCCAGCAGCTTAGACTCAGGACTAGCGGCAAACAATGAGCAGTTCTTC
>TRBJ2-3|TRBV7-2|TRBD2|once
CASSSLAGGSTDTQYF
TGTGCCAGCAGCTCACTAGCGGGAGGTAGCACAGATACGCAGTATTTT
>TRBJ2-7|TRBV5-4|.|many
CASSLPQAGSYEQYF
TGTGCCAGCAGCTTGCCGCAGGCGGGCTCCTACGAGCAGTACTTC
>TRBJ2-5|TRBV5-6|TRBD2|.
CASSPRASGRAGETQYF
TGTGCCAGCAGCCCTCGGGCTAGCGGGAGGGCCGGGGAGACCCAGTACTTC
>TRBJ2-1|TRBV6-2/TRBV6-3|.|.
CASSVTRLAQFF
TGTGCCAGCAGCGTTACTAGGTTGGCGCAGTTCTTC
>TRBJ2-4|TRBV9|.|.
CASGPGDKNIQYF
TGTGCCAGCGGGCCCGGGGACAAAAACATTCAGTACTTC
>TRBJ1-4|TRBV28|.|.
CASSHRSRGINEKLFF
TGTGCCAGCTCTCACCGCTCGCGAGGGATAAATGAAAAACTGTTTTTT
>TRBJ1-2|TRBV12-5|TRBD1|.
CASGLEPGTGDGYTF
TGTGCTAGTGGTTTGGAACCCGGGACAGGGGATGGCTACACCTTC
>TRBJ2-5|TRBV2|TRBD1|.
CASSPQGETQYF
TGTGCCAGCAGTCCACAGGGGGAGACCCAGTACTTC
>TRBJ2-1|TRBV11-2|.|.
CASSFTGSVEQFF
TGTGCCAGCAGCTTCACAGGGTCTGTTGAGCAGTTCTTC
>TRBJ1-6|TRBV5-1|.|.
CASSPGQSFLSPLHF
TGCGCCAGCAGCCCAGGACAGAGTTTTCTCTCACCCCTCCACTTT
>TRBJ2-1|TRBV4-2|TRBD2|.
CASSQLGLAAIAHEQFF
TGTGCCAGCAGCCAATTGGGACTAGCTGCCATCGCCCATGAGCAGTTCTTC
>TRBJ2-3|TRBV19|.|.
CASSGVPGSDTQYF
TGTGCCAGTAGTGGAGTTCCAGGGTCGGATACGCAGTATTTT
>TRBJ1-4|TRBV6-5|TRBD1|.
CASSRGTGVEKLFF
TGTGCCAGCAGTCGGGGGACAGGGGTAGAAAAACTGTTTTTT
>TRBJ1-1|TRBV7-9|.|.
CASSPSGEAFF
TGTGCCAGCAGCCCATCAGGGGAAGCTTTCTTT
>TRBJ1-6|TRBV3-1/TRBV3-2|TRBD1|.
CASSQVTGANSPLHF
TGTGCCAGCAGCCAAGTGACAGGGGCTAATTCACCCCTCCACTTT
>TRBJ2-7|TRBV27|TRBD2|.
CASRPGRTAIPETYEQYF
TGTGCCAGCAGGCCCGGGAGGACGGCAATCCCCGAGACCTACGAGCAGTACTTC
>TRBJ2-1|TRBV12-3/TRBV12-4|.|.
CASSSNIHEQFF
TGTGCCAGCAGTTCAAACATCCATGAGCAGTTCTTC
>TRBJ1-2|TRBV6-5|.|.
CASSSPGEANYGYTF
TGTGCCAGCAGTTCCCCGGGGGAGGCTAACTATGGCTACACCTTC
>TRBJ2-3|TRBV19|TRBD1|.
CASRPRGGWTDTQYF
TGTGCCAGTCGGCCGAGAGGGGGCTGGACAGATACGCAGTATTTT
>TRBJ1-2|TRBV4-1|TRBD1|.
CASSQVGTGGYGYTF
TGCGCCAGCAGCCAAGTAGGAACAGGGGGCTATGGCTACACCTTC
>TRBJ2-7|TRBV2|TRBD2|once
CAILANYEQYF
TGTGCCATACTAGCGAACTACGAGCAGTACTTC
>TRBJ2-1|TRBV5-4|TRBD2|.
CASSSGLAGYNEQFF
TGTGCCAGCAGCTCGGGACTAGCGGGATACAATGAGCAGTTCTTC
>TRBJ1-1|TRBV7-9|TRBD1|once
CASSPGQGITEAFF
TGTGCCAGCAGCCCCGGACAGGGAATCACTGAAGCTTTCTTT